This entry lists 10 T cell receptor beta chains sequenced from one sample in a study of T cell changes during pregnancy in multiple sclerosis. The assay was immunoSEQ multiplex PCR, and TCRdb's table has in-frame clones only and misses some. In the table there are more than 65,000 clones, around 92% of which are singletons. This material consisted of peripheral blood, taken in the first trimester of pregnancy. These receptors were taken from a female donor with multiple sclerosis, enrolled in a pregnancy study.

The chain combines TRBV2 with TRBJ1-2, with 9 bases identical to TRBD1. Germline-derived CDR1 and CDR2 are SNHLY and FYNNEI. CDR3 size: 13 residues. The V and J ends lost 5 bases and 8 bases, in that order; junction bases with no gene match: 6. The DNA of the CDR3 is TGTGCCAGCAGTTCACAGGGGGCAGAGGGCTACACCTTC. As protein: CASSSQGAEGYTF.

This chain links TRBV28 with TRBJ2-1; 12 bases agree with TRBD2. CDR3 length: 17 amino acids. Germline CDR1 MDHEN, CDR2 SYDVKM. The V segment lost 5 bases and the J segment 7 bases; nucleotides outside the gene matches: 12. Written as DNA, the CDR3 is TGTGCCAGCAGTGGATGGACTAGCGGGGCCCTAAGAAATGAGCAGTTCTTC. It specifies CASSGWTSGALRNEQFF.

The chain uses TRBV6-1 and TRBJ2-5; 9 bases are a match to TRBD1. With the DNA end fitting TRBJ2-7 better, the J assignment may be wrong. The CDR3 spans 16 residues. Germline CDR1 and CDR2: MNHNS and SASEGT. The CDR3 protein is CASSERGQGGFYEQYF. CDR3 DNA: TGTGCCAGCAGTGAAAGGGGACAGGGAGGATTCTACGAGCAGTACTTC.

The chain uses TRBV14 and TRBJ1-1; unclear D gene. The CDR3 is 12 residues long. Trimming took off 0 bases at V and 7 bases at J, with 6 bases between the two ends. Looked up from germline, CDR1 is SGHDN and CDR2 is FVKESK. In DNA, the CDR3 is TGTGCCAGCAGCCAAGACTCCCGTGAAGCTTTCTTT. Protein sequence: CASSQDSREAFF.

This clone was seen a single time. The chain uses TRBV20-1 and TRBJ2-1; no clear D. In germline, CDR1 is DFQATT, CDR2 SNEGSKA (reference sequence). The CDR3 is 11 amino acids. V was clipped by 6 bases and J by 6 bases, with 9 bases between them. For the CDR3, the DNA is TGCAGTGCCAAACTTGGCAATGAGCAGTTCTTC. Protein product: CSAKLGNEQFF.

V and J are TRBV11-2 and TRBJ2-3; 13 bases map to TRBD2. Germline CDR1 and CDR2: SGHAT and FQNNGV. V was clipped by 1 base and J by 6 bases; unmatched bases: 4. The CDR3 is made up of 16 amino acids. Written as DNA, the CDR3 is TGTGCCAGCAGCTTAGTAGGACTAGCGGGAGTCGATACGCAGTATTTT. Translated: CASSLVGLAGVDTQYF.

The J gene is TRBJ2-7, the V gene TRBV11-2; D perhaps matches TRBD1 (6 bases). CDR1 is SGHAT, CDR2 FQNNGV, per germline. Trimming took off 4 bases at V and 3 bases at J, with 7 bases between the two ends. CDR3 length: 12 amino acids. The CDR3 DNA reads as TGTGCCAGCAGCTCGACAGGCTACGAGCAGTACTTC. Its translation is CASSSTGYEQYF. The full variable domain, its missing parts supplied by reference TRBV11-2 and TRBJ2-7, is EAGVAQSPRYKIIEKRQSVAFWCNPISGHATLYWYQQILGQGPKLLIQFQNNGVVDDSQLPKDRFSAERLKGVDSTLKIQPAKLEDSAVYLCASSSTGYEQYFGPGTRLTVT.

This chain uses TRBV5-5 with TRBJ1-2; 9 bases line up with TRBD1. Looked up from germline, CDR1 is SGHKS and CDR2 is YYEKEE (reference sequence). V lost 3 bases to trimming and J lost 3 bases; unmatched junction nucleotides: 6. This CDR3 region has 15 residues. In nucleotides, the CDR3 is TGTGCCAGCAGCTGGAGGGACAGGGCGGACTATGGCTACACCTTC. Protein sequence: CASSWRDRADYGYTF.

The V call is TRBV21-1, the J call TRBJ2-2; no check of the table's D call, TRBD2, against the DNA was made. TRBV21-1 is flagged as a pseudogene. The CDR3 is made up of 15 amino acids. DNA for the CDR3: TGTGCCAGCAGCAAAAGGCTAGCCGAAACCGGGGAGCTGTTTTTT. It translates to CASSKRLAETGELFF.

The rearrangement links TRBV6-1 to TRBJ2-7; 8 nucleotides agree with TRBD1. The CDR3 spans 15 residues. J lost 3 bases, V lost 6 bases, and 10 bases had no gene match. CDR1 and CDR2 from the germline V gene are MNHNS and SASEGT. The CDR3 nucleotides are TGTGCCAGCAGCCGTCAGGGGGCGGATGGCTACGAGCAGTACTTC. It translates to CASSRQGADGYEQYF.